What follows describes a single T cell receptor beta chain. What antigen it recognizes has not been identified. No base quality information exists; no much larger clone differs at one position. These data originate in a study of CD8+CD57+ T cells in acquired aplastic anemia (dated by TCRdb to 2017 to 2018). Study-level background: A mean of about 3.2 ug of DNA, ranging from about 0.19 to 27.4 ug, was extracted from sorted CD4+ and CD8+ cells. CD8+CD57+ expansion was defined as frequency above the mean frequency observed in healthy subjects. The study at large found these results: Roughly 30 CD8+ CDR3 sequences were found to be shared between patients and controls, but these sequences appeared to be highly expressed in patients and within the immunodominant clones of the patients. CD8+ Simpson's diversity did not differ significantly between patients and healthy controls (P=0.060).

Profiling of TCR beta VDJ combinations and CDR3 sequences used genomic DNA as the template. An Illumina HiSeq 2000 was the platform used for TCR repertoire sequencing. As for how the authors treated the data: Repertoires were assessed using TRBV/TRBJ rearrangement plots, CDR3 size and DJ length profiles, and Simpson's diversity index. The immunodominant clone was defined as the most abundant DNA sequence in deep sequencing data. CDR3 amino acid sequences were checked for sharing between subjects and were compared against published repertoires and the VDJdb database. TCRdb reprocessing: public reads trimmed at Q25 with fastp, clones called with MiXCR, in-frame beta chains kept. Entries that share a CDR3 protein sequence are merged under the most common genes and DNA. The V and J calls reflect TCRdb's pipeline rather than the authors' work. The sample records about 170,000 distinct CDR3 sequences, around half of which are singletons. The ten top clones hold about 1.2% of the sample.

The patients picked for sequencing were ones in whom flow cytometry had shown an expansion of CD8+CD57+ cells. Every patient had severe acquired aplastic anemia, diagnosed using the International Study of Aplastic Anemia and Agranulocytosis and Camitta criteria. At the time blood was sampled, none of the patients had received any therapy. The study deep-sequenced TCR repertoires of sorted CD4+ and CD8+ blood T cells from severe aplastic anemia patients and healthy subjects. Patients were enrolled under clinicaltrials.gov protocols 00001620, 01623167, 00001397, 00071045, 00081523 and 00961064 in the USA. Ficoll-Paque density gradient centrifugation was used to isolate peripheral blood mononuclear cells. Before DNA was extracted, CD4+ and CD8+ T cells were sorted using either FACS or magnetic beads. Specimen: sorted CD4+, CD8+, or CD8+CD57+ T cells (not recorded which) from PBMCs. The TCR was taken from a human donor with aplastic anemia.

CDR3 loop: CASSLYAGGETQYF. The DNA is TGTGCCAGCAGCTTATACGCGGGAGGAGAGACCCAGTACTTC. The chain is assembled from TRBV5-8 and TRBJ2-5, and TRBD2 matches 8 of the central bases. From V the trimming removes 2 bases and from J it removes 4 bases, while the gene matches leave 4 bases of the junction unaccounted for. From its cysteine to its phenylalanine, the CDR3 spans 14 amino acids. Only the CDR3 part of the read is kept: 42 bases, read in frame from the first base. The germline V gene gives CDR1 as SGHTS and CDR2 as YDEGEE.